The 22 T cell receptor beta chains listed next were all sequenced from one sample in a study of blood T cells in healthy people across ages. A second PCR, run for roughly 7 to 12 cycles, used a sample-barcoded 5' primer plus a J-beta primer mix. TCRdb fed the 5' RACE reads into MiXCR, producing one record per CDR3 protein. The sample shows 800,000 to 950,000 distinct CDR3 sequences, approximately 32% of them seen only once. The same specimen was also included in a second study, on T cells of mothers and their children.

Sequenced material: blood. These receptors all stem from a middle-aged woman in good health.

This clonotype came up many times. The chain combines TRBV24-1 with TRBJ2-5; D call uncertain. This CDR3 has 14 residues. Germline assignment: CDR1 KGHDR and CDR2 SFDVKD. Deletions cut 3 bases from V and 4 bases from J, with 11 bases between. CDR3 nucleotide sequence: TGTGCCACCAGTGATCCTGCTGGGGTAGAGACCCAGTACTTC. The encoded protein is CATSDPAGVETQYF.

On this clonotype: This sequence may be a read error, since a much larger clone differs from it by one base. This chain connects TRBV7-2 to TRBJ1-2; D gene unclear. The CDR3 spans 13 residues. The ends were cut back, 9 bases at V and 6 bases at J, with 17 bases in the middle. The germline CDR1 and CDR2 sequences are SGHTA and FQGNSA. CDR3 bases: TGTGCCAGTGGCTTAGTTGTGGAGAATGGCTACACCTTC. It encodes CASGLVVENGYTF.

This clonotype was seen only once. The chain combines TRBV28 with TRBJ1-2; D possibly corresponds to TRBD1 (6 bases). Trimming cost V 6 bases and J 4 bases, with 15 bases left between them. Germline V gene lookup returns CDR1 MDHEN and CDR2 SYDVKM. This CDR3 has 14 residues. CDR3 region: CASRPQTGCYGYTF. CDR3 nucleotides: TGTGCCAGCAGACCCCAGACAGGCTGCTATGGCTACACCTTC.

The V and J genes are TRBV12-3 or TRBV12-4 and TRBJ2-3, with TRBD2 matching 12 bases. This CDR3 has 17 amino acids. The J segment lost 7 bases and the V segment lost 4 bases, leaving 12 bases of the junction unmatched. CDR3 loop: CASSSRTTSGGLHTQYF. As DNA, the CDR3 is TGTGCCAGCAGTTCACGTACCACTAGCGGGGGGCTACATACGCAGTATTTT.

The chain uses TRBV7-9 and TRBJ2-2; possibly TRBD2 for D (6 bases). The CDR3 loop spans 17 amino acids. V was trimmed by 5 bases and J by 6 bases, leaving 22 bases between them. The germline V gene encodes CDR1 SEHNR and CDR2 FQNEAQ (reference sequence). The CDR3 region has the DNA TGTGCCAGCAGCCCTTTCGCGGGACGGGACCACGCCGGGGAGCTGTTTTTT. Translating it yields CASSPFAGRDHAGELFF.

A remark on this clonotype: A much larger clone differs by one base, so this may be a read error. This sequence joins TRBV10-3 and TRBJ2-4; weak D call: TRBD2 (6 bases). CDR1 and CDR2 from the germline V gene are ENHRY and SYGVKD. V dropped 4 bases and J dropped 13 bases, with 11 bases sitting between them. CDR3 length equals 11 residues. The CDR3 spells CAISGGDGQYF. The CDR3 nucleotides read TGTGCCATCAGTGGCGGGGACGGGCAGTACTTC.

The chain has TRBV7-2 and TRBJ2-3, with TRBD2 matching 7 bases. The CDR3 extends over 15 amino acids. CDR1 and CDR2 (germline): SGHTA, FQGNSA. The V and J ends lost 5 bases and 4 bases, in that order; junction bases with no gene match: 9. The CDR3 loop reads CASSGGLNRPDTQYF. The CDR3 DNA sequence: TGTGCCAGCAGCGGGGGACTAAACCGGCCAGATACGCAGTATTTT.

This chain uses TRBV3-1 with TRBJ1-2; TRBD1 might be the D (6 bases). Trimming took 3 bases from V and 2 from J, leaving 13 bases between them. This CDR3 has 15 residues. Germline lookup yields CDR1 LGHDT and CDR2 YNNKEL (reference sequence). CDR3 sequence reads: CASSQGGQINYGYTF. In DNA form, the CDR3 reads TGTGCCAGCAGCCAGGGTGGACAGATAAACTATGGCTACACCTTC.

This clonotype was detected many times. CDR3 nucleotide sequence: TGTGCCAGTAGTGGACAGTTCACCGGGGAGCTGTTTTTT. Its translation: CASSGQFTGELFF. The chain joins TRBV19 to TRBJ2-2, with a possible D match to TRBD1 (6 bases). V dropped 5 bases and J dropped 4 bases, with 8 bases sitting between them. Germline V gene data show CDR1 as LNHDA and CDR2 as SQIVND (reference sequence). The CDR3 extends over 13 amino acids.

This clonotype has more than one count but fewer than ten. The chain uses TRBV20-1 and TRBJ1-5; D remains ambiguous. Trimming stripped 1 base from V and 0 bases from J, with 7 bases between. Germline CDR1 and CDR2: DFQATT and SNEGSKA (reference sequence). The CDR3 length is 14 residues. Here the CDR3 reads CSARGPGSNQPQHF. The CDR3 DNA sequence: TGCAGTGCTAGAGGCCCCGGTAGCAATCAGCCCCAGCATTTT.

This sequence joins TRBV7-2 and TRBJ2-5, with TRBD2 as a possible D gene (5 bases). This CDR3 is built from 15 residues. Looked up from germline, CDR1 is SGHTA and CDR2 is FQGNSA. Trimming removed 5 bases at V and 4 bases at J, with 17 bases between. CDR3 sequence (DNA): TGTGCCAGCAGCCCTCCCACTAGGTTGGGAGAGACCCAGTACTTC. Translated, it gives CASSPPTRLGETQYF.

This sequence joins TRBV25-1 and TRBJ2-7; 7 bases line up with TRBD1. Germline assignment: CDR1 MGHDK and CDR2 SYGVNS. J lost 3 bases, V lost 5 bases, and 10 bases had no gene match. The CDR3 consists of 15 residues. CDR3 loop: CASSQAWDSGYEQYF. The CDR3 DNA follows: TGTGCCAGCAGTCAAGCCTGGGACAGTGGCTACGAGCAGTACTTC.

This clonotype was found a few times. V and J are TRBV20-1 and TRBJ1-2, with TRBD1 matching over 9 bases. The germline V gene encodes CDR1 DFQATT and CDR2 SNEGSKA (reference sequence). This CDR3 has 14 residues. The V and J ends lost 4 bases and 7 bases, in that order; junction bases with no gene match: 10. In DNA form, the CDR3 reads TGCAGTGCTACGCCGGGACAGGGTTTTCTTGGCTACACCTTC. Translation gives CSATPGQGFLGYTF.

The DNA of the CDR3 is TGCGCCAGCAGCCACCACACGACAGGGGACGAGCAGTACTTC. It specifies CASSHHTTGDEQYF. The chain links TRBV4-1 to TRBJ2-5; 8 bases match TRBD1. TRBJ2-7 explains the end of the DNA better; the J call may be wrong. The CDR3 length is 14 residues. Germline CDR1 reads MGHRA; CDR2 reads YSYEKL.

Of note for this clonotype: A junction boundary mismatches the germline segment, possibly from a read error. V and J are TRBV7-3 and TRBJ2-5; TRBD2 might be the D (6 bases). Germline V gene lookup returns CDR1 SGHTA and CDR2 FQGTGA. The CDR3 has 13 amino acids. The CDR3 coding sequence is TGTGCCAGCGGCTTGGGGACTTACAATGAGCAGTACTTC. Encoded protein: CASGLGTYNEQYF.

Written as DNA, the CDR3 is TGCAGTGCTAGGGAGGACTTTAGCTACGAGCAGTACTTC. Protein product: CSAREDFSYEQYF. The chain links TRBV20-1 to TRBJ2-7, with D possibly TRBD2 on 5 matching bases. V was pared by 3 bases and J by 3 bases, with 12 bases between. CDR1 is DFQATT, CDR2 SNEGSKA, per germline (reference sequence). The CDR3 runs 13 residues.

The V gene is TRBV14, the J gene TRBJ2-2; D is perhaps TRBD1 (6 bases). This CDR3 has 16 residues. CDR1 is SGHDN and CDR2 is FVKESK in the germline V gene. Trimming removed 4 bases at V and 2 bases at J, with 14 bases between. The CDR3 sequence is CASSPGQLINTGELFF. CDR3 in DNA: TGTGCCAGCAGCCCTGGACAGCTAATTAACACCGGGGAGCTGTTTTTT.

The CDR3 spells CSALDRPKSEAFF. Written as DNA, the CDR3 is TGCAGTGCACTAGACAGACCCAAGAGTGAAGCTTTCTTT. This chain uses TRBV20-1 with TRBJ1-1; TRBD1 is a possible D gene (5 bases). This CDR3 contains 13 residues. The germline CDR1 and CDR2 sequences are DFQATT and SNEGSKA (reference sequence). Trimming stripped 6 bases from V and 7 bases from J, with 18 bases between.

The genes are TRBV6-2 or TRBV6-3 and TRBJ1-1, with 7 bases that match TRBD1. J was trimmed by 2 bases and V by 7 bases; bases with no gene match: 7. Germline loops: CDR1 MNHEY, CDR2 SVGEGT. CDR3 length: 14 residues. The CDR3, as DNA: TGTGCCAGCACTCGACAGGGAAGTAACACTGAAGCTTTCTTT. It encodes CASTRQGSNTEAFF.

This sequence joins TRBV29-1 and TRBJ1-1; tentatively, D is TRBD1 (5 bases). The CDR3 has 13 residues. From germline, CDR1 is SQVTM and CDR2 ANQGSEA. Trimming cost V 6 bases and J 1 base, with 12 bases left between them. The CDR3: CSVWSGGNTEAFF. CDR3 nucleotide sequence: TGCAGCGTATGGTCGGGGGGGAACACTGAAGCTTTCTTT.

There are a few counts of this clonotype. The chain uses TRBV7-2 and TRBJ2-5, with D perhaps matching TRBD2 (5 bases). V was clipped by 2 bases and J by 11 bases, with 24 bases between them. Germline CDR1 and CDR2: SGHTA and FQGNSA. CDR3 size: 16 residues. The CDR3 nucleotides read TGTGCCAGCAGCTTATATCAGGCCGGGATGGGCAATGAGCAGTACTTC. Translation: CASSLYQAGMGNEQYF.

In this sample, this clonotype turned up a few times. The gene calls are TRBV28 and TRBJ2-5, with D possibly being TRBD2 (5 bases). The germline V gene encodes CDR1 MDHEN and CDR2 SYDVKM. CDR3 size: 15 residues. With 8 bases removed from V and 5 bases from J, the gap between germline ends came to 21 bases. The chain's CDR3 is CASLYGAGVGETQYF. The CDR3 DNA sequence: TGTGCCAGCCTGTATGGCGCGGGTGTCGGCGAGACCCAGTACTTC.